These 10 T cell receptor beta chains share one sample of origin, sequenced in a study of post-analysis software for immune sequencing data. Overall study results and limits: In patients, a few TRBV segments were more frequent than in controls, with TRBV5-6, TRBV5-1 and TRBV20-1 among them.

Built from TCR beta cDNA, the libraries had unique molecular identifiers in them. TCRdb reprocessed the PCR reads via MiXCR and lists one record per CDR3 protein. The table records some 260,000 distinct CDR3 sequences, around 34% of them present only once. The antigens these receptors bind are not known. The sample was blood. The receptors stem from a girl aged 5-17 years with multiple sclerosis.

This clonotype was counted at least ten times. V gene TRBV5-1 combines with J gene TRBJ1-2, with a possible D match to TRBD1 (5 bases). Germline-derived CDR1 and CDR2 are SGHRS and YFSETQ. This CDR3 has 15 amino acids. Between the trimmed V and J ends, which lost 0 bases and 4 bases, there was a span of 13 bases. The CDR3 DNA is TGCGCCAGCAGCTTGGTTCCGGGGGAGAGCTATGGCTACACCTTC. Translated, it gives CASSLVPGESYGYTF.

This CDR3 is CASSDGTHQNIQYF. CDR3 sequence (DNA): TGTGCCAGCAGCGACGGGACACACCAAAACATTCAGTACTTC. The chain carries TRBV7-2 and TRBJ2-4; D perhaps matches TRBD1 (6 bases). Trimming removed 5 bases at V and 5 bases at J, with 13 bases between. Looked up from germline, CDR1 is SGHTA and CDR2 is FQGNSA. This CDR3 region has 14 residues.

The V gene is TRBV27, the J gene TRBJ1-2, with D maybe TRBD1 (6 bases). Germline values: CDR1 MNHEY, CDR2 SMNVEV (reference sequence). CDR3 length: 13 residues. V shed 8 bases and J shed 7 bases, with 17 bases lying between them. CDR3: CASHPTGRSGYTF. CDR3 coding DNA: TGTGCCAGCCATCCCACAGGGAGGAGTGGCTACACCTTC.

This clonotype was counted at least ten times. The chain is built from TRBV20-1 and TRBJ1-5; 7 nucleotides agree with TRBD1. The CDR3 contains 16 residues. The trim removed 3 bases at V and 3 bases at J, leaving 11 bases unmatched. Germline CDR1 and CDR2: DFQATT and SNEGSKA (reference sequence). CDR3 amino acids: CSASVKPGQFNQPQHF. The DNA for the CDR3 is TGCAGTGCTAGTGTCAAGCCGGGACAGTTCAATCAGCCCCAGCATTTT.

The genes are TRBV27 and TRBJ2-7, with 14 bases lining up with TRBD2. The germline V gene encodes CDR1 MNHEY and CDR2 SMNVEV (reference sequence). The CDR3 loop spans 16 amino acids. Trimming took 7 bases from V and 2 from J; bases not matched to a gene: 7. In DNA, the CDR3 is TGTGCCAGCAAACCGGGACTAGCGGGAGAGACCTACGAGCAGTACTTC. Translated, it gives CASKPGLAGETYEQYF.

CDR3 amino acids: CSVRLTGYEQYF. For the CDR3, the DNA is TGCAGCGTCCGACTTACAGGTTACGAGCAGTACTTC. The genes are TRBV29-1 and TRBJ2-4; perhaps TRBD1 as D (5 bases). The J call is uncertain, as TRBJ2-7 better fits the DNA end. The CDR3 consists of 12 residues. Per germline, CDR1 SQVTM and CDR2 ANQGSEA.

Of note for this clonotype: A much larger clone differs by one base, so this may be a read error. The V call is TRBV5-1, the J call TRBJ2-5, with D unresolved. Germline CDR1 SGHRS, CDR2 YFSETQ. V was pared by 4 bases and J by 11 bases, with 21 bases between. The CDR3 is 14 residues long. Here the CDR3 DNA reads TGCGCCAGCAGCCCGACTTATGGCAGAGGTGAGCAGTACTTC. Amino acids: CASSPTYGRGEQYF.

This clonotype was picked up many times. For the CDR3, the DNA is TGTGCCATCAGTGAGGAGACAGGGACGGCTGGGGCCAACGTCCTGACTTTC. Protein product: CAISEETGTAGANVLTF. V is TRBV10-3 and J is TRBJ2-6; 7 bases are shared with TRBD1. The CDR3 is 17 amino acids. Germline V gene lookup returns CDR1 ENHRY and CDR2 SYGVKD. Trimming took 2 bases from V and 2 from J; bases not matched to a gene: 6.

V usage is TRBV19 and J usage is TRBJ2-4; tentatively, D is TRBD2 (5 bases). The ends were cut back, 3 bases at V and 3 bases at J, with 18 bases in the middle. This CDR3 is built from 17 residues. Germline CDR1 reads LNHDA; CDR2 reads SQIVND (reference sequence). This CDR3 reads CASSILGVLSGKNIQYF. The CDR3 DNA follows: TGTGCCAGTAGTATTCTCGGGGTACTCAGTGGCAAAAACATTCAGTACTTC. The complete variable domain, with remaining parts taken from reference TRBV19 and TRBJ2-4, reads DGGITQSPKYLFRKEGQNVTLSCEQNLNHDAMYWYRQDPGQGLRLIYYSQIVNDFQKGDIAEGYSVSREKKESFPLTVTSAQKNPTAFYLCASSILGVLSGKNIQYFGAGTRLSVL.

CDR3 loop: CSARNSGPSTDTQYF. The CDR3 bases are TGCAGTGCTAGAAATTCTGGGCCTAGCACAGATACGCAGTATTTT. The chain joins TRBV20-1 to TRBJ2-3, with D uncertain. The germline V and J ends were trimmed by 2 bases and 0 bases, with 12 bases remaining between them. The CDR3 has 15 amino acids. Germline V lookup: CDR1 DFQATT, CDR2 SNEGSKA (reference sequence).